Given below is one TCR beta chain in context. The antigen is undetermined. TCRdb independently ran MiXCR on the RACE reads; one entry per CDR3 protein. The repertoire consists of about 160,000 distinct CDR3 sequences, with about a quarter occurring once and the leading ten covering about 2.1%. The source of the sample is a study of human T cells and chemical hapten exposure. About the study: Patients received weekly diphenylcyclopropenone doses to the scalp throughout the approximately 26-week study. Study-level results: Among expanded TCRs, significantly more large CDR3 similarity clusters formed than among controls. Patch test score rose with PT1 expanded TCRs, significant at 8, 16, 32, not 4.

Germline V gene sequence: CDR1 LGHNA, CDR2 YSLEER. The CDR3 has 15 residues. V lost 1 base, J lost 4 bases, and 14 bases lay in between. Time point defined: patch test 3, about 24 weeks after DPC sensitization. Treatment described: therapeutic diphenylcyclopropenone sensitization with weekly scalp DPC. This TCR was sampled from a woman aged 18-29 years with alopecia areata. Some clones in this sample may be carry-over from other donors' samples. The sample consisted of whole blood, taken in connection with sensitization to the hapten diphenylcyclopropenone (DPC). The chain joins TRBV4-3 to TRBJ2-7; D ambiguous. CDR3 region: CASSQVWPEEYEQYF. The CDR3 DNA reads as TGCGCCAGCAGCCAAGTGTGGCCCGAGGAATACGAGCAGTACTTC.